These 6 T cell receptor beta chains share one sample of origin, sequenced in a study of T cells in Graves' hyperthyroidism and ophthalmopathy. RNA transcripts gave rise to amplified TCR beta CDR3 regions. First-round RT-PCR with HTBI primers amplified the TCR CDR3 region. TCRdb ran MiXCR on the multiplex PCR reads and lists one entry per CDR3 protein. The sample lists about 460,000 distinct CDR3 sequences; 22% were seen once. The specimen sequenced was blood. Every receptor here comes from a woman aged 70-85 years with Graves' ophthalmopathy.

There are a few counts of this clonotype. The chain joins TRBV30 to TRBJ2-3; 11 nucleotides line up with TRBD2. Germline CDR1 GTSNPN, CDR2 SVGIG (reference sequence). The ends lost 0 bases at V and 7 bases at J; junction bases unmatched: 12. CDR3 length: 17 amino acids. DNA for the CDR3: TGTGCCTGGAGTGTACTGCCCCTAGCGGGGGGCACGAATACGCAGTATTTT. It codes for CAWSVLPLAGGTNTQYF.

At least ten counts were recorded for this clonotype. J is TRBJ1-1 and V is TRBV3-1, with TRBD1 matching 7 bases. CDR1 LGHDT and CDR2 YNNKEL come from the germline V gene (reference sequence). The J segment lost 0 bases and the V segment lost 7 bases, leaving 5 bases of the junction unmatched. The CDR3 sequence is 14 residues long. As DNA, the CDR3 is TGTGCCAGCAACCGACAGGGCATGAACACTGAAGCTTTCTTT. Residues: CASNRQGMNTEAFF.

The sample holds a few counts of this clonotype. The chain carries TRBV20-1 and TRBJ2-5; a possible D gene is TRBD2 (5 bases). V lost 6 bases and J 5 bases, leaving 16 bases between the germline ends. The CDR3 covers 13 residues. Germline CDR1 DFQATT, CDR2 SNEGSKA (reference sequence). The CDR3 DNA is TGCAGTGCACTAGAGAATACGGGGGAGACCCAGTACTTC. Protein: CSALENTGETQYF.

The V and J genes are TRBV25-1 and TRBJ2-7, with 11 bases fitting TRBD1. This CDR3 spans 15 amino acids. CDR1 and CDR2 from the germline V gene are MGHDK and SYGVNS. Unmatched junction bases numbered 9, after V lost 4 bases and J lost 7 bases. Written as DNA, the CDR3 is TGTGCCAGCAGTGGGATAGGACAGGGGGCCGGAGAGCAGTACTTC. Translating gives CASSGIGQGAGEQYF.

This clonotype was detected many times. J is TRBJ2-5 and V is TRBV28, with D unresolved. CDR3 length: 15 amino acids. Germline-derived CDR1 and CDR2 are MDHEN and SYDVKM. Trimming took off 3 bases at V and 0 bases at J, with 11 bases between the two ends. The CDR3 coding sequence is TGTGCCAGCAGTTTCTTTGGACGTAACCAAGAGACCCAGTACTTC. Protein sequence: CASSFFGRNQETQYF.

The V and J genes are TRBV7-9 and TRBJ2-5; tentative D call: TRBD2 (7 bases). Trimming stripped 2 bases from V and 4 bases from J, with 14 bases between. Germline loops: CDR1 SEHNR, CDR2 FQNEAQ (reference sequence). This CDR3 is 15 amino acids long. In DNA, the CDR3 is TGTGCCAGCAGCTTACTTCGGGGGGCAGGAGAGACCCAGTACTTC. Translated: CASSLLRGAGETQYF.